This TCR beta chain was retrieved from a study of shared T cell receptors in the human thymus. Germline lookup yields CDR1 LGHNA and CDR2 YSLEER. The V end lost 0 bases, the J end lost 7 bases, and 6 bases lay between the germline ends. The CDR3 spans 12 residues. Clones were read by immunoSEQ multiplex PCR, and TCRdb kept only the in-frame ones, dropping some. The table lists hundreds of thousands of clones, approximately 87% of them singletons. In addition, the sample was reused for a study of human thymus T cells. In that study: Healthy Finnish infants undergoing corrective surgery for congenital heart defects provided the donor material. Thymus was obtained from resections taken during corrective heart surgery. Both thymic and peripheral blood repertoires showed apparently biased V and J usage. Thymic repertoires from unrelated individuals overlapped highly, related research reported.

The chain is built from TRBV4-3 and TRBJ2-5, with a tentative D call TRBD1 (5 bases). The TCR sequence derives from a boy under two years old with a congenital heart defect. Material for sequencing was thymocytes. CDR3 DNA: TGCGCCAGCAGCCAAGAGGGGCGGACCCAGTACTTC. It codes for CASSQEGRTQYF.